Many counts were recorded for the clone carrying this T cell receptor (beta chain). This entry is derived from a study of T cells in Graves' hyperthyroidism and ophthalmopathy. The patients, who ranged from 18 to 65 in age, presented with newly diagnosed hyperthyroidism lasting under 2 months. Extraction of PBMCs used 7.5 to 10 ml of fresh peripheral blood. Regions amplified from RNA transcripts were the TCR beta CDR3 regions. HTBI primers were used for first-round RT-PCR of the TCR CDR3. TCRdb passed the multiplex PCR reads through MiXCR, listing each CDR3 protein once. The sample has fewer than 800,000 distinct CDR3 sequences, about a sixth seen once; the top ten hold around 8.1%. The CDR3 length is 13 residues. Trimming pared 9 bases from V and 0 bases from J, leaving 12 bases between. CDR1 and CDR2 from the germline V gene are SEHNR and FQNEAQ (reference sequence).

The receptor's source is a man aged 18 to 29 with Graves' hyperthyroidism. Sequencing used blood. V gene TRBV7-9 combines with J gene TRBJ2-7, with D possibly matching TRBD2 (5 bases). The chain's CDR3 is CASSRGFSYEQYF. The DNA for the CDR3 is TGTGCCAGTTCGCGCGGGTTCTCCTACGAGCAGTACTTC.